This T cell receptor (beta chain) emerged from a study of T cell repertoires in cytomegalovirus infection. At the level of the study: Alongside well-studied HLA-B-restricted CMV epitopes, recently identified HLA-C-restricted CMV epitopes were also used. CMV infection and matching HLA type were both indicated by public TCR beta signatures.

Whole-study findings and limits: Across the ex vivo response, the dominant clonotypes were HLA-C-restricted CMV-specific TCR beta clonotypes.

This clonotype was seen a handful of times. Its cognate antigen is unknown. TCRdb re-derived calls from the reads in MiXCR, one entry per CDR3 protein. The sample includes hundreds of thousands of distinct CDR3 sequences, about 30% seen only once; the top ten take 15% to 20%. This clonotype originated in a human donor in good health (CMV status not recorded). Some clones in this sample may be carry-over from other donors' samples. The input for sequencing was cultured PBMCs, taken from culture after CMV antigen stimulation.

CDR3 coding DNA: TGTGCCAGTCGCCTTCGGGGGATCGCGATCGGGGTCGCAGATACGCAGTATTTT. As protein: CASRLRGIAIGVADTQYF. The V and J genes are TRBV19 and TRBJ2-3; TRBD2 is a possible D gene (6 bases). This CDR3 has 18 residues. Germline CDR1 reads LNHDA; CDR2 reads SQIVND (reference sequence). The V and J ends lost 8 bases and 4 bases respectively, with 28 bases between them.